This TCR beta chain was captured by sequencing in a study of beta chain features in type 1 diabetes. Study results and limitations: Sampled from patients, naive, central memory and Treg TCRB repertoires appeared more similar than those sampled from healthy donors.

Isolated RNA was reverse transcribed in full, so expressed TCRB transcripts were sequenced. Sequencing was performed with immunoSEQ multiplex PCR; in TCRdb, only in-frame clones are kept and a portion is missing. The sample lists some 220,000 clones, approximately 10% occurring once. Trimming removed 2 bases at V and 2 bases at J, with 10 bases between. Germline CDR1 reads MNHNS; CDR2 reads SASEGT. There are 15 residues in the CDR3. Comments on this clone: The antigen is undetermined.

The source of this sequence is a man between 18 and 29 years old in good health. V and J are TRBV6-1 and TRBJ2-1; possible D gene TRBD2, 6 bases. The specimen was central memory CD4+ T cells from blood. In nucleotides, the CDR3 is TGTGCCAGCAGTGAAACCGGGACTCCCTACAATGAGCAGTTCTTC. It translates to CASSETGTPYNEQFF.